This T cell receptor (beta chain) was identified during a study of Tregs in tolerant kidney transplant recipients. Whole-study results and caveats: Antigen-driven expansion was suggested because donor-specific Tregs expanded more than all Tregs in tolerant patients.

V lost 6 bases to trimming and J lost 3 bases; unmatched junction nucleotides: 4. Germline V gene sequence: CDR1 SNHLY, CDR2 FYNNEI. This CDR3 region has 13 residues. Libraries were prepared by immunoSEQ multiplex PCR; TCRdb keeps only in-frame clonotypes and omits some of them. Reported are tens of thousands of clones; the ten largest clones contain 0.7% to 0.95%. On this clone itself: The antigen remains undetermined. The read finishes 3 residues shy of the CDR3 end, and the germline J gene is used to complete it.

This TCR came from a human donor who received a combined kidney and bone marrow transplant. This rearrangement joins TRBV2 to TRBJ1-2; 7 nucleotides match TRBD1. Sequences were derived from CD4+ T cells from blood, sampled before the transplant. The sequenced part of the CDR3 DNA is TGTGCCAGCAGCGCAGGGGGTCACTATGGC. Translation gives CASSAGGHYG. The whole CDR3 region reads CASSAGGHYGYTF.